This T cell receptor (beta chain) was found in a study of OX40 agonist ivuxolimab in advanced cancers. Using immunoSEQ multiplex PCR, the repertoire was profiled, and TCRdb retains in-frame clones only, with some absent. The sample has about 76,000 clones; approximately 85% are singletons. V lost 8 bases, J lost 0 bases, and 4 bases stayed unmatched. CDR3 size: 13 residues. The germline CDR1 and CDR2 sequences are GTSNPN and SVGIG (reference sequence). The receptor was derived from an adult with an advanced solid tumor such as melanoma, head and neck, liver or kidney cancer. Source: CD4+ or CD8+ T cells sorted from blood, taken in a trial of the OX40 agonist ivuxolimab. The chain combines TRBV30 with TRBJ2-1; 7 bases line up with TRBD1. The CDR3 DNA reads TGTGCCATAACAGGGGCCTCCTACAATGAGCAGTTCTTC. Protein product: CAITGASYNEQFF.